This T cell receptor (delta chain) originates from a study of gamma-delta chains in newborns, infants, children. Study as a whole: Polyclonal expansion of innate γδ T cells after birth follows microbial exposure.

This clone turned up a few times. Sequence at one end of the junction differs from germline and may be a read error. Distinct nucleotide sequences in the sample also encode this CDR3. TCRdb made new clone calls on the reads using CATT. The repertoire holds 10,000 to 13,000 delta-chain clones, with about 9% as singletons. The CDR3 has 19 residues. Germline V gene sequence: CDR1 GEAIGNYY, CDR2 EKD. The material sequenced was blood. The sequence was obtained from a child who was a newborn, infant or young child, either healthy, febrile or measles-vaccinated (not recorded which). J is TRDJ1 and V is TRDV2; D gene unclear. CDR3 residues: CACDTIQPRHVKYTDKLIF. In DNA, the CDR3 is TGTGCCTGTGACACTATCCAGCCGCGGCATGTAAAGTACACCGATAAACTCATCTTC.